Shown below are 25 T cell receptor beta chains from a single sample sequenced in a study of blood T cell repertoires in COVID-19. This table comes from immunoSEQ multiplex PCR, and its TCRdb copy is limited to in-frame clones, with some not included. Of 140,000 to 150,000 clones listed, roughly nine tenths were seen once; the top ten hold approximately 3%. Source material: peripheral blood. The receptors were sampled from a woman aged 55-70 years with active COVID-19.

The chain combines TRBV18 with TRBJ2-3, with TRBD2 matching 8 bases. The CDR3 contains 15 residues. V was pared by 0 bases and J by 1 base, with 0 bases of the junction left unmatched. In germline, CDR1 is KGHSH, CDR2 LQKENI. CDR3 bases: TGTGCCAGCTCACCACCGGGACTAGGCACAGATACGCAGTATTTT. Its translation: CASSPPGLGTDTQYF. Full variable domain (missing parts from reference TRBV18 and TRBJ2-3): NAGVMQNPRHLVRRRGQEARLRCSPMKGHSHVYWYRQLPEEGLKFMVYLQKENIIDESGMPKERFSAEFPKEGPSILRIQQVVRGDSAAYFCASSPPGLGTDTQYFGPGTRLTVL.

This clone was counted a few times. This chain links TRBV19 with TRBJ1-2; TRBD1 might be the D (5 bases). Germline lookup yields CDR1 LNHDA and CDR2 SQIVND (reference sequence). This CDR3 has 13 amino acids. V shed 5 bases and J shed 2 bases, with 9 bases lying between them. DNA of the CDR3: TGTGCCAGTAGTGTTGGGGCAAACTATGGCTACACCTTC. This translates into CASSVGANYGYTF. Looking up the rest from reference TRBV19 and TRBJ1-2 gives the full variable domain: DGGITQSPKYLFRKEGQNVTLSCEQNLNHDAMYWYRQDPGQGLRLIYYSQIVNDFQKGDIAEGYSVSREKKESFPLTVTSAQKNPTAFYLCASSVGANYGYTFGSGTRLTVV.

The chain couples TRBV7-2 to TRBJ2-1; TRBD1 matches at 8 bases. Germline V CDR1 and CDR2: SGHTA, FQGNSA. With 5 bases clipped from V and 2 bases from J, the junction kept 8 bases outside the gene matches. CDR3 length: 16 residues. Written as DNA, the CDR3 is TGTGCCAGCAGCCCCCGGACAGGGACACCCTACAATGAGCAGTTCTTC. Amino acid sequence: CASSPRTGTPYNEQFF. The full variable domain, its missing parts supplied by reference TRBV7-2 and TRBJ2-1, is GAGVSQSPSNKVTEKGKDVELRCDPISGHTALYWYRQSLGQGLEFLIYFQGNSAPDKSGLPSDRFSAERTGGSVSTLTIQRTQQEDSAVYLCASSPRTGTPYNEQFFGPGTRLTVL.

The chain employs TRBV28 and TRBJ1-5; 7 bases are a match to TRBD1. The CDR3 covers 15 residues. Germline CDR1 MDHEN, CDR2 SYDVKM. J was trimmed by 0 bases and V by 5 bases; bases with no gene match: 4. The CDR3 nucleotides read TGTGCCAGCAGTCACAGGGGTTATAGCAATCAGCCCCAGCATTTT. Its translation is CASSHRGYSNQPQHF.

The chain uses TRBV6-6 and TRBJ2-5, with D unresolved. CDR3 length: 11 amino acids. Trimming removed 2 bases at V and 4 bases at J, with 2 bases between. CDR1 and CDR2 (germline): MNHNY, SVGAGI (reference sequence). CDR3 sequence (DNA): TGTGCCAGCAGTTACCTAGAGACCCAGTACTTC. The encoded protein is CASSYLETQYF.

The gene calls are TRBV28 and TRBJ1-4, with D tentatively TRBD1 (5 bases). CDR3 size: 12 residues. Germline CDR1 reads MDHEN; CDR2 reads SYDVKM. The germline V and J ends were trimmed by 7 bases and 8 bases, with 11 bases remaining between them. CDR3 nucleotides: TGTGCCAGCACCCAGGGCAGAGAAAAACTGTTTTTT. Its protein product is CASTQGREKLFF.

The CDR3 here is CAISRDRGRTEAFF. The CDR3 region has the DNA TGTGCCATCAGCCGGGACAGGGGGCGGACTGAAGCTTTCTTT. The V gene is TRBV10-3, the J gene TRBJ1-1; 12 bases align to TRBD1. The CDR3 extends over 14 amino acids. The germline V gene encodes CDR1 ENHRY and CDR2 SYGVKD. V gave up 6 bases and J gave up 5 bases; unmatched junction bases: 4.

This chain connects TRBV2 to TRBJ2-6; D remains unclear. The germline V gene encodes CDR1 SNHLY and CDR2 FYNNEI. Trimming shortened V by 3 bases and J by 0 bases, and 9 bases separated the two germline ends. This CDR3 comprises 16 residues. The CDR3 nucleotides read TGTGCCAGCAGTGACCCCACATCCTCTGGGGCCAACGTCCTGACTTTC. Translation: CASSDPTSSGANVLTF. The full variable domain, with the rest looked up from reference TRBV2 and TRBJ2-6, is EPEVTQTPSHQVTQMGQEVILRCVPISNHLYFYWYRQILGQKVEFLVSFYNNEISEKSEIFDDQFSVERPDGSNFTLKIRSTKLEDSAMYFCASSDPTSSGANVLTFGAGSRLTVL.

The V call is TRBV6-5, the J call TRBJ2-2, with 7 bases identical to TRBD1. Germline trimming cut 4 bases from V and 6 bases from J; bases unmatched to any gene: 2. This CDR3 region has 13 residues. Germline lookup yields CDR1 MNHEY and CDR2 SVGAGI. The CDR3 loop is CASSFQGAGELFF. The DNA for the CDR3 is TGTGCCAGCAGTTTTCAGGGGGCCGGGGAGCTGTTTTTT.

The chain uses TRBV7-8 and TRBJ2-1; D is perhaps TRBD2 (7 bases). Germline V gives CDR1 SGHVS, CDR2 FQNEAQ. The germline V and J ends were trimmed by 5 bases and 12 bases, with 23 bases remaining between them. The CDR3 has 15 residues. For the CDR3, the DNA is TGTGCCAGCAGCCGAGGGGGGGACCCGCCCGGGGGGCAGTTCTTC. Amino acids: CASSRGGDPPGGQFF.

This rearrangement joins TRBV18 to TRBJ1-1; no reliable D call. Trimming shortened V by 0 bases and J by 2 bases, and 10 bases separated the two germline ends. CDR1 is KGHSH, CDR2 LQKENI, per germline. The length of the CDR3 is 15 residues. The CDR3 DNA sequence: TGTGCCAGCTCACCACCCCCCAAACTAAACACTGAAGCTTTCTTT. Translation gives CASSPPPKLNTEAFF.

This sequence joins TRBV18 and TRBJ2-2; a possible D gene is TRBD2 (5 bases). Trimming left V 1 base short and J 3 bases short, with 12 bases between. This CDR3 is built from 16 residues. Germline-derived CDR1 and CDR2 are KGHSH and LQKENI. The CDR3 spells CASSPRPGSDTGELFF. As DNA, the CDR3 is TGTGCCAGCTCACCACGTCCGGGATCGGACACCGGGGAGCTGTTTTTT.

The DNA for the CDR3 is TGTGCCAGCAGCCAAGGGTCCAGGCCCCTTTTGAACACTGAAGCTTTCTTT. Its translation is CASSQGSRPLLNTEAFF. J is TRBJ1-1 and V is TRBV3-1 (or the pseudogene TRBV3-2); D gene uncertain. The CDR3 runs to 17 residues. V lost 1 base and J 0 bases, leaving 15 bases between the germline ends. Germline-derived CDR1 and CDR2 are LGHDT and YNNKEL (reference sequence).

The gene calls are TRBV6-6 and TRBJ2-5; D is perhaps TRBD2 (6 bases). V shed 7 bases and J shed 3 bases, with 9 bases lying between them. The germline V gene encodes CDR1 MNHNY and CDR2 SVGAGI (reference sequence). The CDR3 length is 12 residues. The CDR3 is CASKGEEETQYF. The CDR3 coding sequence is TGTGCCAGCAAAGGGGAGGAAGAGACCCAGTACTTC.

V usage is TRBV6-2 or TRBV6-3 and J usage is TRBJ2-7; D is undetermined. Germline V gives CDR1 MNHEY, CDR2 SVGEGT. Between the trimmed V and J ends, which lost 4 bases and 2 bases, there was a span of 15 bases. The length of the CDR3 is 15 residues. The CDR3 region is CASSSPRPATYEQYF. CDR3 coding DNA: TGTGCCAGCAGTTCACCCAGGCCGGCGACCTACGAGCAGTACTTC.

The chain couples TRBV2 to TRBJ2-3; 10 nucleotides align to TRBD2. The trim removed 6 bases at V and 2 bases at J, leaving 11 bases unmatched. Germline CDR1 reads SNHLY; CDR2 reads FYNNEI. The CDR3 runs 17 residues. CDR3 DNA: TGTGCCAGCAGCGACGGCCTAGCGGGAGTGTACACAGATACGCAGTATTTT. This sequence encodes CASSDGLAGVYTDTQYF.

This rearrangement joins TRBV5-5 to TRBJ2-7; 10 bases match TRBD2. V dropped 4 bases and J dropped 4; count of bases not matched to a gene: 11. The germline CDR1 and CDR2 sequences are SGHKS and YYEKEE (reference sequence). This CDR3 spans 16 amino acids. This chain's CDR3 is CASSRRTSGPSYEQYF. Here the CDR3 DNA reads TGTGCCAGCAGCCGACGGACTAGCGGACCCTCTTACGAGCAGTACTTC.

This clone was counted a single time. V and J are TRBV7-2 and TRBJ1-1; D uncertain. Between the trimmed V and J ends, which lost 6 bases and 2 bases, there was a span of 16 bases. From germline, CDR1 is SGHTA and CDR2 FQGNSA. There are 15 residues in the CDR3. DNA for the CDR3: TGTGCCAGCAGTACCTCCCGAGGGCGAAACACTGAAGCTTTCTTT. Its translation is CASSTSRGRNTEAFF.

The rearrangement links TRBV19 to TRBJ1-5, with 7 nucleotides matching TRBD1. The V and J ends lost 7 bases and 0 bases, in that order; junction bases with no gene match: 18. CDR3 length: 19 amino acids. The germline gives CDR1 LNHDA, CDR2 SQIVND (reference sequence). Here the CDR3 DNA reads TGTGCCAGTAACCCCCGTCGTCCCGGGACAGCCTATAGCAATCAGCCCCAGCATTTT. Translation: CASNPRRPGTAYSNQPQHF. The full variable domain, in which reference TRBV19 and TRBJ1-5 provide the parts outside the CDR3, is DGGITQSPKYLFRKEGQNVTLSCEQNLNHDAMYWYRQDPGQGLRLIYYSQIVNDFQKGDIAEGYSVSREKKESFPLTVTSAQKNPTAFYLCASNPRRPGTAYSNQPQHFGDGTRLSIL.

The gene calls are TRBV3-1 (or the pseudogene TRBV3-2) and TRBJ2-1; D is unresolved. There are 15 residues in the CDR3. From germline, CDR1 is LGHDT and CDR2 YNNKEL (reference sequence). Deletions cut 4 bases from V and 0 bases from J, with 10 bases between. Here the CDR3 reads CASSLWQSSYNEQFF. CDR3 DNA: TGTGCCAGCAGCCTGTGGCAAAGCTCCTACAATGAGCAGTTCTTC.

The gene calls are TRBV27 and TRBJ1-1, with 7 bases identical to TRBD1. From germline, CDR1 is MNHEY and CDR2 SMNVEV (reference sequence). The CDR3 covers 14 residues. V dropped 4 bases and J dropped 1; count of bases not matched to a gene: 3. For the CDR3, the DNA is TGTGCCAGCAGTTGGGGACAGCCGAACACTGAAGCTTTCTTT. Protein sequence: CASSWGQPNTEAFF.

The chain is built from TRBV14 and TRBJ1-5; the match to TRBD1 covers 8 bases. This CDR3 is 19 amino acids long. The germline V gene has CDR1 SGHDN and CDR2 FVKESK. V dropped 0 bases and J dropped 3; count of bases not matched to a gene: 13. CDR3 nucleotide sequence: TGTGCCAGCAGCCAAGAGGTGAGGGGGCAGGGGGCTTTCAATCAGCCCCAGCATTTT. Its translation is CASSQEVRGQGAFNQPQHF.

The chain links TRBV30 to TRBJ1-5, with D uncertain. This CDR3 is 13 amino acids long. Trimming shortened V by 1 base and J by 1 base, and 5 bases separated the two germline ends. Germline CDR1 is GTSNPN and CDR2 is SVGIG (reference sequence). The CDR3 DNA reads as TGTGCCTGGAGTGGAGAAAGCAATCAGCCCCAGCATTTT. This translates into CAWSGESNQPQHF.

This chain uses TRBV5-1 with TRBJ2-7; possible D gene TRBD1, 6 bases. Per germline, CDR1 SGHRS and CDR2 YFSETQ. This CDR3 is built from 14 residues. V shed 0 bases and J shed 1 base, with 8 bases lying between them. The CDR3 is CASSLGTESYEQYF. In DNA form, the CDR3 reads TGCGCCAGCAGCTTGGGGACAGAATCCTACGAGCAGTACTTC. Together with reference TRBV5-1 and TRBJ2-7, the CDR3 gives the full variable domain: KAGVTQTPRYLIKTRGQQVTLSCSPISGHRSVSWYQQTPGQGLQFLFEYFSETQRNKGNFPGRFSGRQFSNSRSEMNVSTLELGDSALYLCASSLGTESYEQYFGPGTRLTVT.

The chain joins TRBV5-1 to TRBJ1-6; 8 bases match TRBD1. J lost 9 bases, V lost 0 bases, and 5 bases had no gene match. Germline V gene sequence: CDR1 SGHRS, CDR2 YFSETQ. The CDR3 has 15 amino acids. The CDR3: CASSLAGQEGSPLHF. In DNA, the CDR3 is TGCGCCAGCAGCTTGGCGGGACAGGAAGGTTCACCCCTCCACTTT.